What follows are 11 T cell receptor beta chains derived from one specimen sequenced in a study of T cells in Graves' hyperthyroidism and ophthalmopathy. TCR beta CDR3 region amplification was performed from RNA transcripts. Using the HTBI primer set, a first-round RT-PCR was run on the TCR CDR3. TCRdb used MiXCR to reprocess the multiplex PCR reads, holding one entry per CDR3 protein. The repertoire includes 390,000 or so distinct CDR3 sequences, under 15% of them detected once, and about 13% sits in the top ten. Sequenced material: blood. The receptors stem from a man aged 18 to 35 with Graves' ophthalmopathy.

J is TRBJ2-7 and V is TRBV5-1; D is unclear. Germline lookup yields CDR1 SGHRS and CDR2 YFSETQ. The ends were cut back, 7 bases at V and 0 bases at J, with 14 bases in the middle. The CDR3 contains 14 residues. In nucleotides, the CDR3 is TGCGCCAGCGCCGATCGCCGGAGCTCCTACGAGCAGTACTTC. This gives the protein CASADRRSSYEQYF.

This clonotype occurred many times. J is TRBJ1-1 and V is TRBV28; D unresolved. The CDR3 is 11 residues long. From germline, CDR1 is MDHEN and CDR2 SYDVKM. Trimming removed 4 bases from V and 11 bases from J, with 11 bases in between. The CDR3 DNA sequence: TGTGCCAGCAGTTCACTTGAAAAGGCTTTCTTT. It encodes CASSSLEKAFF.

This clonotype was recorded many times. The rearrangement links TRBV27 to TRBJ2-3; 7 nucleotides line up with TRBD2. CDR3 length equals 17 residues. Looked up from germline, CDR1 is MNHEY and CDR2 is SMNVEV (reference sequence). V lost 4 bases, J lost 2 bases, and 12 bases stayed unmatched. CDR3 coding DNA: TGTGCCAGCAGTTCCCCTTTTAGCGGGTCACACACAGATACGCAGTATTTT. Residues: CASSSPFSGSHTDTQYF.

This clonotype appeared many times. This rearrangement joins TRBV7-8 to TRBJ2-4; D might be TRBD1 or TRBD2, each matching 6 bases. Germline V gives CDR1 SGHVS, CDR2 FQNEAQ. The CDR3 totals 15 residues. Between the trimmed V and J ends, which lost 7 bases and 3 bases, there was a span of 16 bases. The CDR3 reads CASTLGGSGKNIQYF. For the CDR3, the DNA is TGTGCCAGCACCTTGGGGGGCTCGGGCAAAAACATTCAGTACTTC.

In this sample, this clonotype turned up many times. V is TRBV10-2 and J is TRBJ2-1; 12 bases are a match to TRBD2. Per germline, CDR1 WSHSY and CDR2 SAAADI. The CDR3 is 14 amino acids. J lost 6 bases, V lost 6 bases, and 3 bases had no gene match. The CDR3 loop is CASRSSGGANEQFF. The CDR3 DNA sequence: TGCGCCAGCAGATCTAGCGGGGGGGCCAATGAGCAGTTCTTC.

This clonotype has a handful of counts. This sequence joins TRBV5-1 and TRBJ2-5; 8 nucleotides match TRBD1. V lost 2 bases to trimming and J lost 3 bases; unmatched junction nucleotides: 9. The CDR3 is made up of 16 amino acids. The germline V gene has CDR1 SGHRS and CDR2 YFSETQ. Here the CDR3 reads CASSFMAGGAEETQYF. Here the CDR3 DNA reads TGCGCCAGCAGCTTCATGGCAGGGGGCGCAGAAGAGACCCAGTACTTC. The full variable domain, completed using reference TRBV5-1 and TRBJ2-5, is KAGVTQTPRYLIKTRGQQVTLSCSPISGHRSVSWYQQTPGQGLQFLFEYFSETQRNKGNFPGRFSGRQFSNSRSEMNVSTLELGDSALYLCASSFMAGGAEETQYFGPGTRLLVL.

This clonotype has a count of ten or more. The chain employs TRBV27 and TRBJ1-1, with D possibly TRBD1 on 5 matching bases. The CDR3 sequence is 17 residues long. The V end lost 7 bases, the J end lost 2 bases, and 23 bases lay between the germline ends. Germline V gives CDR1 MNHEY, CDR2 SMNVEV (reference sequence). The CDR3 spells CASILPGTAIINTEAFF. In DNA form, the CDR3 reads TGTGCCAGCATCCTTCCCGGGACTGCTATTATCAACACTGAAGCTTTCTTT.

This clonotype was observed many times. This chain connects TRBV24-1 to TRBJ2-7; 10 bases are a match to TRBD1. Germline lookup yields CDR1 KGHDR and CDR2 SFDVKD. The CDR3 length is 14 residues. V was clipped by 4 bases and J by 7 bases; unmatched bases: 6. In DNA, the CDR3 is TGTGCCACCAGTGACTGGGACAGGGGAGAAGAGCAGTACTTC. Its protein product is CATSDWDRGEEQYF.

This clonotype was recorded many times. The chain uses TRBV18 and TRBJ1-5, with TRBD1 identical over 8 bases. The V segment lost 5 bases and the J segment 5 bases; nucleotides outside the gene matches: 5. Germline V gene lookup returns CDR1 KGHSH and CDR2 LQKENI. This CDR3 comprises 14 residues. The CDR3 DNA follows: TGTGCCAGCTCAATCGGACAGGGAGATCAGCCCCAGCATTTT. It specifies CASSIGQGDQPQHF.

This clonotype was seen at least ten times. V usage is TRBV30 and J usage is TRBJ1-1; 8 nucleotides line up with TRBD1. The germline CDR1 and CDR2 sequences are GTSNPN and SVGIG (reference sequence). V was pared by 2 bases and J by 5 bases, with 4 bases of the junction left unmatched. The CDR3 loop spans 13 amino acids. The CDR3 bases are TGTGCCTGGAGTCGGCGACAGGGGACTGAAGCTTTCTTT. Protein product: CAWSRRQGTEAFF.

This clonotype showed up many times. The chain carries TRBV18 and TRBJ2-7; unclear D gene. Germline CDR1 and CDR2: KGHSH and LQKENI. V lost 0 bases and J 0 bases, leaving 6 bases between the germline ends. The CDR3 is 14 amino acids. The DNA for the CDR3 is TGTGCCAGCTCACCACCGGCAACCTCCTACGAGCAGTACTTC. The encoded protein is CASSPPATSYEQYF. The complete variable domain, with remaining parts taken from reference TRBV18 and TRBJ2-7, reads NAGVMQNPRHLVRRRGQEARLRCSPMKGHSHVYWYRQLPEEGLKFMVYLQKENIIDESGMPKERFSAEFPKEGPSILRIQQVVRGDSAAYFCASSPPATSYEQYFGPGTRLTVT.